Following are 2 T cell receptor beta chains from one sample sequenced in a study of blood T cell repertoires in COVID-19. Profiled with immunoSEQ multiplex PCR; TCRdb holds only in-frame clones, not every one. The sample lists some 270,000 clones; approximately 85% were seen once. Sequenced: PBMCs or T cells enriched from blood (not recorded which). These receptors originate from a woman aged 50 to 65 who had been exposed to COVID-19.

The chain couples TRBV18 to TRBJ1-2, with 8 nucleotides matching TRBD1. The CDR3 sequence is 15 residues long. V was clipped by 3 bases and J by 1 base; unmatched bases: 4. CDR1 and CDR2 from the germline V gene are KGHSH and LQKENI. CDR3 DNA: TGTGCCAGCTCACCGGGGACAGGTCTTAACTATGGCTACACCTTC. Its protein product is CASSPGTGLNYGYTF.

The genes are TRBV7-9 and TRBJ2-7; tentatively, D is TRBD1 (6 bases). This CDR3 has 15 residues. In germline, CDR1 is SEHNR, CDR2 FQNEAQ (reference sequence). V was clipped by 5 bases and J by 2 bases, with 16 bases between them. As DNA, the CDR3 is TGTGCCAGCAGCCCCGAGACAGGACCAGCCTACGAGCAGTACTTC. Its translation: CASSPETGPAYEQYF.